Below, 5 T cell receptor beta chains from the same sample are listed, as sequenced in a study of cytomegalovirus exposure and HLA in healthy donors. The PCR ran on 60 Vbeta and 13 Jbeta primers. Generated by immunoSEQ multiplex PCR, the TCRdb table keeps only in-frame clones and is missing some. The sample has more than 55,000 clones, approximately 80% seen once; the top ten hold around 4.2%. The sequenced material came from PBMCs. The receptors shown here come from a woman aged 40 to 49 in good health and CMV-seronegative.

The genes are TRBV6-1 and TRBJ1-4, with 7 bases fitting TRBD1. CDR1 is MNHNS and CDR2 is SASEGT in the germline V gene. The ends lost 2 bases at V and 2 bases at J; junction bases unmatched: 14. The CDR3 loop spans 19 amino acids. The CDR3 region has the DNA TGTGCCAGCAGTGAACGTCGTACAGGGGATTTGTTTACTAATGAAAAACTGTTTTTT. This encodes CASSERRTGDLFTNEKLFF.

J is TRBJ2-5 and V is TRBV28; 10 positions agree with TRBD2. The germline V gene has CDR1 MDHEN and CDR2 SYDVKM. Trimming removed 6 bases from V and 5 bases from J; junction bases left unmatched: 15. The CDR3 is made up of 17 amino acids. The CDR3 DNA sequence: TGTGCCAGCAGCCTAGCGGGAGTCGGTATAGGTCGGGAGACCCAGTACTTC. It translates to CASSLAGVGIGRETQYF.

The chain joins TRBV7-2 to TRBJ2-6, with D hard to call. Per germline, CDR1 SGHTA and CDR2 FQGNSA. Between the trimmed V and J ends, which lost 6 bases and 2 bases, there was a span of 2 bases. The CDR3 runs 12 residues. The DNA of the CDR3 is TGTGCCAGCAGTACTGGGGCCAACGTCCTGACTTTC. Its translation: CASSTGANVLTF.

The chain combines TRBV4-1 with TRBJ2-7, with a weak D call TRBD1 (5 bases). From germline, CDR1 is MGHRA and CDR2 YSYEKL. The CDR3 is 15 amino acids. The V end lost 5 bases, the J end lost 4 bases, and 18 bases lay between the germline ends. The CDR3 protein is CASSEISGPVYEQYF. The CDR3 DNA reads as TGCGCCAGCAGCGAGATATCAGGGCCCGTGTACGAGCAGTACTTC.

The rearrangement joins TRBV5-1 to TRBJ2-3, with 8 bases lining up with TRBD2. Per the germline V gene, CDR1 is SGHRS and CDR2 is YFSETQ. This CDR3 is built from 15 residues. V lost 0 bases and J lost 5; bases outside the gene matches: 5. The CDR3 sequence is CASSLVVAGQDTQYF. The CDR3 coding sequence is TGCGCCAGCAGCTTGGTGGTAGCGGGACAAGATACGCAGTATTTT.